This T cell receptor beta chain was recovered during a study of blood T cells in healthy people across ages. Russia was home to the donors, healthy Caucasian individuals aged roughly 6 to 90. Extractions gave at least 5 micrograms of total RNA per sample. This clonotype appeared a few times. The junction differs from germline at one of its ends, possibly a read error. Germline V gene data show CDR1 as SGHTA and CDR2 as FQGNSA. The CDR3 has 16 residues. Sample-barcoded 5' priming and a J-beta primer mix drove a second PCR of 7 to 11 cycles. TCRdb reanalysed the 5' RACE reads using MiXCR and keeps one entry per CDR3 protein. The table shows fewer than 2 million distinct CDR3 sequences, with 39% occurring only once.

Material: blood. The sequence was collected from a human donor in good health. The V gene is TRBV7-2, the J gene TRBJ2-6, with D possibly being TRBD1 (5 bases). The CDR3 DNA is TGTGCCAGCAGCTTAGCCCGAGTCTCTGGGGCCAACGTCCTGGCTTTC. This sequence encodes CASSLARVSGANVLAF.